Listed here are 22 T cell receptor beta chains from one sample, sequenced in a study of shared clonotypes between healthy human individuals. Naive CD8 populations comprised CD45RO-negative cells positively selected for CCR7, excluding terminally differentiated effector memory CD45RA+ cells. Here immunoSEQ multiplex PCR was the method, and the copy in TCRdb shows in-frame clones only, minus some. The data show millions of clones, with approximately 94% seen just once and more than 0.95% held by the top ten. Source material: naive CD8+ T cells sorted from blood. The source is a young man in good health.

This chain uses TRBV4-1 with TRBJ1-6; perhaps TRBD1 as D (5 bases). The CDR3 sequence is 16 residues long. Per germline, CDR1 MGHRA and CDR2 YSYEKL. V lost 0 bases and J lost 7, with 13 bases in between. In DNA, the CDR3 is TGCGCCAGCAGCCAAGAGGGGCGTCAAATAAATTCACCCCTCCACTTT. Its translation: CASSQEGRQINSPLHF.

The chain recombines TRBV29-1 with TRBJ2-5; 8 nucleotides match TRBD2. CDR1 and CDR2 (germline): SQVTM, ANQGSEA. The V segment lost 6 bases and the J segment 5 bases; nucleotides outside the gene matches: 8. The length of the CDR3 is 13 residues. The CDR3 region is CSVRPGGWETQYF. The CDR3 nucleotides read TGCAGCGTCCGCCCGGGGGGGTGGGAGACCCAGTACTTC. The full variable domain, completed using reference TRBV29-1 and TRBJ2-5, is SAVISQKPSRDICQRGTSLTIQCQVDSQVTMMFWYRQQPGQSLTLIATANQGSEATYESGFVIDKFPISRPNLTFSTLTVSNMSPEDSSIYLCSVRPGGWETQYFGPGTRLLVL.

The rearrangement links TRBV11-1 to TRBJ2-1; 9 nucleotides line up with TRBD2. This CDR3 is 18 amino acids long. The germline CDR1 and CDR2 sequences are SGHAT and FQDESV (reference sequence). V dropped 2 bases and J dropped 5; count of bases not matched to a gene: 13. The CDR3 DNA follows: TGTGCCAGCAGCTTATCCCCTCCTTTAGCGGGAGAGGACAATGAGCAGTTCTTC. It specifies CASSLSPPLAGEDNEQFF.

This clone was observed once. The genes are TRBV16 and TRBJ1-1, with TRBD1 matching over 7 bases. This CDR3 comprises 14 residues. Trimming removed 1 base from V and 8 bases from J; junction bases left unmatched: 7. Germline-derived CDR1 and CDR2 are KGHSY and FQNENV. Here the CDR3 reads CASSQFHRGEEAFF. As DNA, the CDR3 is TGTGCCAGCAGCCAATTCCACAGGGGAGAAGAAGCTTTCTTT.

The genes are TRBV4-1 and TRBJ2-7; 11 bases fit TRBD2. CDR3 length: 16 amino acids. Unmatched junction bases numbered 13, after V lost 5 bases and J lost 7 bases. Germline V gene lookup returns CDR1 MGHRA and CDR2 YSYEKL. The CDR3 loop is CASSWGTSGGLGEQYF. CDR3 sequence (DNA): TGCGCCAGCAGCTGGGGTACTAGCGGGGGCCTGGGGGAGCAGTACTTC.

The V and J genes are TRBV7-9 and TRBJ1-1; 7 bases line up with TRBD1. The CDR3 is made up of 12 amino acids. From germline, CDR1 is SEHNR and CDR2 FQNEAQ (reference sequence). V trimming: 4 bases; J trimming: 11 bases; junction bases outside the gene matches: 7. CDR3 nucleotides: TGTGCCAGCAGCTCCTACAGGGGTGGGGCTTTCTTT. This gives the protein CASSSYRGGAFF.

The gene calls are TRBV25-1 and TRBJ2-7; D remains unclear. Germline assignment: CDR1 MGHDK and CDR2 SYGVNS. The length of the CDR3 is 13 residues. Trimming cost V 6 bases and J 0 bases, with 9 bases left between them. This chain's CDR3 is CASRLTDSYEQYF. CDR3 DNA sequence: TGTGCCAGCAGACTGACGGACTCCTACGAGCAGTACTTC.

V and J are TRBV27 and TRBJ2-5; TRBD1 aligns across 11 bases. The germline gives CDR1 MNHEY, CDR2 SMNVEV (reference sequence). The CDR3 consists of 15 residues. The trim removed 6 bases at V and 5 bases at J, leaving 8 bases unmatched. CDR3 sequence: CASRGLGQGEETQYF. The DNA of the CDR3 is TGTGCCAGCAGAGGTTTGGGACAGGGGGAGGAGACCCAGTACTTC.

This chain uses TRBV27 with TRBJ2-3; D is unclear. The CDR3 extends over 15 amino acids. From germline, CDR1 is MNHEY and CDR2 SMNVEV (reference sequence). Trimming removed 2 bases from V and 2 bases from J, with 11 bases in between. The CDR3 DNA follows: TGTGCCAGCAGTTTAAAACCCTGGTCCACAGATACGCAGTATTTT. This sequence encodes CASSLKPWSTDTQYF.

On this clone: In the same sample, other DNA sequences code for this CDR3. The rearrangement uses TRBV4-1 and TRBJ2-7, with a tentative D call TRBD1 (5 bases). V was clipped by 0 bases and J by 4 bases, with 7 bases between them. CDR3 size: 13 residues. Germline CDR1 MGHRA, CDR2 YSYEKL. The CDR3 sequence: CASSQEPGYEQYF. CDR3 bases: TGCGCCAGCAGCCAAGAACCAGGGTACGAGCAGTACTTC.

V gene TRBV4-3 combines with J gene TRBJ2-3, with 9 bases aligning to TRBD2. The CDR3 length is 15 residues. V was clipped by 1 base and J by 4 bases; unmatched bases: 3. CDR1 is LGHNA, CDR2 YSLEER, per germline. This CDR3 is CASSQGSGSADTQYF. The CDR3 coding sequence is TGCGCCAGCAGCCAAGGTAGCGGGAGCGCAGATACGCAGTATTTT.

This chain joins TRBV30 and TRBJ2-4, with no clear D. V was trimmed by 0 bases and J by 8 bases, leaving 17 bases between them. The CDR3 is made up of 15 amino acids. Germline CDR1 reads GTSNPN; CDR2 reads SVGIG (reference sequence). The CDR3, as DNA: TGTGCCTGGAGTGTCCTGGCCTCCTCCGCGGACATTCAGTACTTC. Translation gives CAWSVLASSADIQYF.

V and J are TRBV7-9 and TRBJ2-5; D unclear. CDR3 length equals 16 residues. From germline, CDR1 is SEHNR and CDR2 FQNEAQ (reference sequence). The V end lost 2 bases, the J end lost 0 bases, and 13 bases lay between the germline ends. The CDR3 loop reads CASSLKTVPYQETQYF. In DNA form, the CDR3 reads TGTGCCAGCAGCTTAAAGACGGTCCCCTACCAAGAGACCCAGTACTTC.

The rearrangement links TRBV30 to TRBJ2-2; D is unclear. The CDR3 covers 11 residues. Trimming removed 5 bases from V and 3 bases from J, with 4 bases in between. The germline V gene encodes CDR1 GTSNPN and CDR2 SVGIG (reference sequence). This CDR3 is CAWGDTGELFF. CDR3 in DNA: TGTGCCTGGGGAGACACCGGGGAGCTGTTTTTT.

The chain carries TRBV5-6 and TRBJ2-7; D gene uncertain. The CDR3 loop spans 12 amino acids. Deletions cut 3 bases from V and 3 bases from J, with 7 bases between. CDR1 is SGHDT and CDR2 is YYEEEE in the germline V gene. CDR3 region: CASSSENYEQYF. CDR3 nucleotide sequence: TGTGCCAGCAGCTCGGAAAACTACGAGCAGTACTTC.

The chain employs TRBV27 and TRBJ1-5; tentative D call: TRBD1 (5 bases). Trimming cost V 5 bases and J 6 bases, with 17 bases left between them. From germline, CDR1 is MNHEY and CDR2 SMNVEV (reference sequence). This CDR3 comprises 15 residues. The CDR3 reads CASSGSGGTSQPQHF. CDR3 DNA: TGTGCCAGCAGTGGTTCGGGGGGAACGAGTCAGCCCCAGCATTTT.

The CDR3 DNA follows: TGTGCCAGCAGCTTGTGGGGTCAGGGCAATCAGCCCCAGCATTTT. Amino acids: CASSLWGQGNQPQHF. The V call is TRBV5-6, the J call TRBJ1-5; the D is unclear. The CDR3 consists of 15 residues. CDR1 and CDR2 (germline): SGHDT, YYEEEE. Trimming pared 1 base from V and 2 bases from J, leaving 10 bases between.

This clone was counted a few times. This chain joins TRBV7-9 and TRBJ1-1, with D tentatively TRBD1 (6 bases). The ends were cut back, 6 bases at V and 0 bases at J, with 17 bases in the middle. Germline V gene data show CDR1 as SEHNR and CDR2 as FQNEAQ (reference sequence). The CDR3 runs 16 residues. In DNA form, the CDR3 reads TGTGCCAGCAGAAGACAGGCGATGGGGATGAACACTGAAGCTTTCTTT. The encoded protein is CASRRQAMGMNTEAFF.

J is TRBJ1-4 and V is TRBV28, with D perhaps TRBD1 (5 bases). There are 16 residues in the CDR3. Germline loops: CDR1 MDHEN, CDR2 SYDVKM. V lost 8 bases, J lost 8 bases, and 24 bases lay in between. The CDR3 loop is CASPDPGPQGYEKLFF. The CDR3 DNA sequence: TGTGCCAGCCCTGACCCGGGGCCCCAGGGTTACGAAAAACTGTTTTTT.

The V gene is TRBV6-1, the J gene TRBJ1-5, with a weak D call TRBD1 (5 bases). Trimming stripped 3 bases from V and 0 bases from J, with 18 bases between. Germline V gene lookup returns CDR1 MNHNS and CDR2 SASEGT. This CDR3 has 18 residues. The CDR3 loop reads CASSERDAYIPSNQPQHF. CDR3 sequence (DNA): TGTGCCAGCAGTGAGCGGGACGCGTATATCCCTAGCAATCAGCCCCAGCATTTT.

The chain carries TRBV7-8 and TRBJ2-5, with unresolved D. The J call may not be correct, given that the DNA end is closer to TRBJ2-7. CDR1 SGHVS and CDR2 FQNEAQ come from the germline V gene. CDR3 size: 12 residues. CDR3 in DNA: TGTGCCAGCAGCTCGTCCCACTACGAGCAGTACTTC. Its translation is CASSSSHYEQYF.

The V call is TRBV18, the J call TRBJ2-2, with D unresolved. CDR1 is KGHSH, CDR2 LQKENI, per germline. This CDR3 spans 13 amino acids. Trimming took off 6 bases at V and 6 bases at J, with 11 bases between the two ends. The CDR3 region has the DNA TGTGCCAGCTCTCCTGACCCTCCCGGGGAGCTGTTTTTT. As protein: CASSPDPPGELFF.